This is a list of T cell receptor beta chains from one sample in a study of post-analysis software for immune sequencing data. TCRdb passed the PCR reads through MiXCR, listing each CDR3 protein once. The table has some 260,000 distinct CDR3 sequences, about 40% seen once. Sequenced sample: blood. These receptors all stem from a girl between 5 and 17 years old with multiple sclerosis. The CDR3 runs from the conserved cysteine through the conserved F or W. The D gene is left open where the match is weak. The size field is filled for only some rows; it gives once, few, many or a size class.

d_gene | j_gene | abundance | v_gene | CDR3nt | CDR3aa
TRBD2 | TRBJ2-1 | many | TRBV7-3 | TGTGCCAGCAGCTTAGGGCCTAGCGGAGGGTACAATGAGCAGTTCTTC | CASSLGPSGGYNEQFF
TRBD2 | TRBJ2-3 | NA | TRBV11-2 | TGTGCCAGCAGCCCTAGGCCGGGGGGGCCGGACACAGATGCGCAGTATTTT | CASSPRPGGPDTDAQYF
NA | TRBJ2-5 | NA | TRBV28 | TGTGCCAGCAGTTTATGGACGGGCGGGGGCCTCCAAGAGACCCAGTACTTC | CASSLWTGGGLQETQYF
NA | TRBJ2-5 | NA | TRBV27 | TGTGCCAGCAGTCCCGACACCACCGGGACCCAGTACTTC | CASSPDTTGTQYF
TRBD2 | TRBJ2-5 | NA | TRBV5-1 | TGCGCCAGCAGCTTGTGGCCGCGGGGGACCCAAGAGACCCAGTACTTC | CASSLWPRGTQETQYF
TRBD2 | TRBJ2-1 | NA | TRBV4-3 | TGCGCCAGCAGCCAAGATCGCTCCCTAGCGGGACCCCAGGATGAGCAGTTCTTC | CASSQDRSLAGPQDEQFF
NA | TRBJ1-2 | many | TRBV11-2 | TGTGCCAGCAGCTTAGAGTGGACGGGAGGCTACACCTTC | CASSLEWTGGYTF
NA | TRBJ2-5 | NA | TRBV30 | TGTGCCTGGAGTGGCAGGGGCGCGGGGGAGACCCAGTACTTC | CAWSGRGAGETQYF
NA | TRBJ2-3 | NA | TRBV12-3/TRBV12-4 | TGTGCCAGCAGTTTAAGAGAGAGAGCAGATGCGCAGTATTTT | CASSLRERADAQYF
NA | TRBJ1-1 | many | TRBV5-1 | TGCGCCAGCCAGGCTGCGGGTGCGAACACTGAAGCTTTCTTT | CASQAAGANTEAFF
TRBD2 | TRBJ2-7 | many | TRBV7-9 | TGTGCCAGCAGCTTAGTCGAGGCGGGAGACCCCTACGAGCAGTACTTC | CASSLVEAGDPYEQYF
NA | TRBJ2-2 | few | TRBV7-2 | TGTGCCAGCAGCTGGTACTCACAGGCCGGGGAGCTGTTTTTT | CASSWYSQAGELFF
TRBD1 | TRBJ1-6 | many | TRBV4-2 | TGTGCCAGCAGCCATCCGGACAGGCTAGGTTCACCCCTCCACTTT | CASSHPDRLGSPLHF
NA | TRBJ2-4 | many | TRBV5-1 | TGCGCCAGCAGCTTGGACGGGACTTCTATGAACATTCAGTACTTC | CASSLDGTSMNIQYF
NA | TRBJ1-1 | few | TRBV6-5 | TGTGCCAGCTCTCGGGGGTCCACTGAAGCTTTCTTT | CASSRGSTEAFF
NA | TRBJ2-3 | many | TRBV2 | TGTGCCAGCAGTGCTCTATCCCGCGGGACAGATACGCAGTATTTT | CASSALSRGTDTQYF